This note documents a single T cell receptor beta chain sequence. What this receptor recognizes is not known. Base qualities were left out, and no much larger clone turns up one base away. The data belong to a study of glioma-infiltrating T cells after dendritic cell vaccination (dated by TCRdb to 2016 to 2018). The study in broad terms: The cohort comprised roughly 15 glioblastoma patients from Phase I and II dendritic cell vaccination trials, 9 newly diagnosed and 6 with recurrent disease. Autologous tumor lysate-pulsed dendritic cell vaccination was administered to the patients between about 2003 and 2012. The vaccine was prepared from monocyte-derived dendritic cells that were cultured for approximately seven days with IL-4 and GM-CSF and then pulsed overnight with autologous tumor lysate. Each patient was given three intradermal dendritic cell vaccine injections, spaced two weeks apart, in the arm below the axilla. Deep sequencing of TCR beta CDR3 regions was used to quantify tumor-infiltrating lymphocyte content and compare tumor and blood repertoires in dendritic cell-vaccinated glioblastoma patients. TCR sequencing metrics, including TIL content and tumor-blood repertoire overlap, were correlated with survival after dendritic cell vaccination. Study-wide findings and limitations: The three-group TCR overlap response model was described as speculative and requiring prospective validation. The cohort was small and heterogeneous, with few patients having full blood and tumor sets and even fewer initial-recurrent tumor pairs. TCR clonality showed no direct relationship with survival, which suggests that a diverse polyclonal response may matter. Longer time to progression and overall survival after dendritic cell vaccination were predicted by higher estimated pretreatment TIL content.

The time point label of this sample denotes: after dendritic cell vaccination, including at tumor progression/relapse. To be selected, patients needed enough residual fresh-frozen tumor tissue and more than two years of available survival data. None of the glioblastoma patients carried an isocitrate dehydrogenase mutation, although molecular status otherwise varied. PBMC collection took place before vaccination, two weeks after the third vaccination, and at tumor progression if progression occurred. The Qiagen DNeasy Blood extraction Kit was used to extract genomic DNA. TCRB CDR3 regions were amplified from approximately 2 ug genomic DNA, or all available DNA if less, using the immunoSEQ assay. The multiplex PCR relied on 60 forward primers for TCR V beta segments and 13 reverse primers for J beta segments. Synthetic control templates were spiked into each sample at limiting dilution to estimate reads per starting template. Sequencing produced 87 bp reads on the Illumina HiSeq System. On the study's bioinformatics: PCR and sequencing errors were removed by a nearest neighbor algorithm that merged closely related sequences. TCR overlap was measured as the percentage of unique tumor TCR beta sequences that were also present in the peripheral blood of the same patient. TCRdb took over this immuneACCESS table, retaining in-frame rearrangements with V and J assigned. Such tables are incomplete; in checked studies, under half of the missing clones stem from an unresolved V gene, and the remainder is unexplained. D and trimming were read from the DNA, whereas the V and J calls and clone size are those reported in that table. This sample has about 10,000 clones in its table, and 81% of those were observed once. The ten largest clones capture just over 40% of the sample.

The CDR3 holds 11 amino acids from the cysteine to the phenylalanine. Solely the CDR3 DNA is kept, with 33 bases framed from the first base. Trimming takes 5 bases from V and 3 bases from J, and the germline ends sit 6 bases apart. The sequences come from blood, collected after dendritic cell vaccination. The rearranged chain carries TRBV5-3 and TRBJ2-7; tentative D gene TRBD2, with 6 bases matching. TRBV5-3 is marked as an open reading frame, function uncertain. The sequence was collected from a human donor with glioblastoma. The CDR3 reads CARRGGYEQYF. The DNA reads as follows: TGTGCCAGAAGGGGAGGCTACGAGCAGTACTTC.